This TCR beta chain was sequenced for a study of T cell responses to AZD1222 COVID-19 vaccine. Of note for this clone: Its specificity is unknown.

The CDR3 loop spans 16 amino acids. The germline V gene encodes CDR1 LGHNA and CDR2 YSLEER. The V and J ends lost 0 bases and 8 bases, in that order; junction bases with no gene match: 8. Study-wide results and limits: Mapped onto spike, vaccine-associated CD4 TCRs spanned it and were dominant at 160-218 and 743-854.

Sequenced by immunoSEQ multiplex PCR; TCRdb stores in-frame clones only, minus some. The table has about 96,000 clones, approximately 87% seen once. The gene calls are TRBV4-3 and TRBJ2-7; TRBD2 aligns across 12 bases. This TCR derives from an adult in good health. This sample comprised peripheral blood, obtained on day 0 of AZD1222 vaccination. CDR3 sequence (DNA): TGCGCCAGCAGCCAAGATCTAGGACTAGCGGGAAACAAGCAGTACTTC. This encodes CASSQDLGLAGNKQYF.